The clone carrying this T cell receptor beta chain was detected many times. Someone pulled total RNA out of unfractionated whole blood. The data belong to a study of human T cells and chemical hapten exposure. On the study more broadly: Small differences in pooled library volume mainly drove the variation in TCR yields per sample.

The library attached unique molecular identifiers to individual cDNA molecules. TCRdb processed the 5' RACE reads anew with MiXCR; each CDR3 protein has one entry. The sample lists about 140,000 distinct CDR3 sequences; approximately 4% were seen once. This sequence originates from a female donor in good health.

CDR3 bases: TGTGCCAGCAGTCACCCGAATCAGCCCCAGCATTTT. It encodes CASSHPNQPQHF. The chain links TRBV6-5 to TRBJ1-5; D unclear. V shed 5 bases and J shed 4 bases, with 6 bases lying between them. The germline gives CDR1 MNHEY, CDR2 SVGAGI. The CDR3 has 12 amino acids.